The 3 T cell receptor beta chains in this list originate from one sample, sequenced in a study of cytomegalovirus exposure and HLA in healthy donors. 13 Jbeta primers and 60 Vbeta primers were used for the PCR. This table comes from immunoSEQ multiplex PCR, and its TCRdb copy is limited to in-frame clones, with some not included. The sample has roughly 97,000 clones; around a tenth are singletons. The sample comprised PBMCs. Receptor source: a middle-aged man in good health and CMV-seropositive.

This clone occurred a few times. The chain carries TRBV7-2 and TRBJ2-1, with 11 bases fitting TRBD2. This CDR3 spans 19 amino acids. V lost 5 bases, J lost 6 bases, and 18 bases stayed unmatched. CDR1 is SGHTA, CDR2 FQGNSA, per germline. The CDR3 loop reads CASSHTGTSGLPLVNEQFF. The CDR3 region has the DNA TGTGCCAGCAGCCACACCGGGACTAGCGGACTCCCTTTGGTCAATGAGCAGTTCTTC.

This clone was counted a few times. The J gene is TRBJ1-2, the V gene TRBV28; no clear D gene. V lost 5 bases to trimming and J lost 6 bases, with 13 bases between them. This CDR3 is built from 13 residues. Germline CDR1 reads MDHEN; CDR2 reads SYDVKM. Here the CDR3 reads CASSSPGKNGYTF. For the CDR3, the DNA is TGTGCCAGCAGTAGCCCGGGGAAAAATGGCTACACCTTC.

This clone was seen only a few times. The chain recombines TRBV28 with TRBJ2-2, with 8 bases aligning to TRBD1. The V gene end was trimmed by 7 bases and the J gene end by 4 bases; junction bases not matched to a gene: 8. CDR3 length: 15 residues. Germline lookup yields CDR1 MDHEN and CDR2 SYDVKM. The DNA of the CDR3 is TGTGCCAGCACTGCCGGGACAGGAGGCACCGGGGAGCTGTTTTTT. It specifies CASTAGTGGTGELFF.